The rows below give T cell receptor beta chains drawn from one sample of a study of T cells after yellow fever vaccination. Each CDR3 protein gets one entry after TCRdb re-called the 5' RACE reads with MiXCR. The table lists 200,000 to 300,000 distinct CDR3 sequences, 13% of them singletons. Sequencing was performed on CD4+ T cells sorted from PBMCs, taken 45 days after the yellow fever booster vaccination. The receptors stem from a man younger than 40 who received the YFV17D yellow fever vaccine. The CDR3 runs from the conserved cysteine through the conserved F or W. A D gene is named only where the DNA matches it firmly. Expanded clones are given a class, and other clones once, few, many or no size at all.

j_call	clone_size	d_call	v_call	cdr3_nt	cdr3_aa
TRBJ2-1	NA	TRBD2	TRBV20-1	TGCAGTGCTAGTTTAGCGGGAGGAGCGAATGAGCAGTTCTTC	CSASLAGGANEQFF
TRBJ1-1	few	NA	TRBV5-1	TGCGCCAGCAGCGTTGATATTCCCGAGAACACTGAAGCTTTCTTT	CASSVDIPENTEAFF
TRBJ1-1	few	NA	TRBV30	TGTGCCTGGAGTCCATATAGGGACACTGAAGCTTTCTTT	CAWSPYRDTEAFF
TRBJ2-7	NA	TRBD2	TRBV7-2	TGTGCCAGCAGCTTCGGGACTAGCGGGAGGTATGAGCAGTACTTC	CASSFGTSGRYEQYF
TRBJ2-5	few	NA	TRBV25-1	TGTGCCAGTCGCTTGGGGGAGAGTATGCCCCAAGAGACCCAGTACTTC	CASRLGESMPQETQYF
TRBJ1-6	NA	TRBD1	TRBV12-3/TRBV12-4	TGTGCCAGCAGCAAGCGACAGGGGGTCAATAATTCACCCCTCCACTTT	CASSKRQGVNNSPLHF
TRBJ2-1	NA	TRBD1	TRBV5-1	TGCGCCAGCAGCATATCTCAGCGGGACAGGGGTGCGGATGAGCAGTTCTTC	CASSISQRDRGADEQFF
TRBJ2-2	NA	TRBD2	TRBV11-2	TGTGCCAGCACCCCGGGACTAGCGAACACCGGGGAGCTGTTTTTT	CASTPGLANTGELFF
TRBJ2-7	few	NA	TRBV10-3	TGTGCCATCAGTGCGGATAGCTCCTACGAGCAGTACTTC	CAISADSSYEQYF
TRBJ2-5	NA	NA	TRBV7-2	TGTGCCAGCAGTTCAAGGTCGGGTGAGACCCAGTACTTC	CASSSRSGETQYF
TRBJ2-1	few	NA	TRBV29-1	TGCAGCGTTGTTAAGGGGAGCCCCTACAATGAGCAGTTCTTC	CSVVKGSPYNEQFF
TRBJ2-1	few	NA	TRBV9	TGTGCCAGCAGCCCTAATGGGGTCTACAATGAGCAGTTCTTC	CASSPNGVYNEQFF
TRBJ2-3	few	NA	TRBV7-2	TGTGCCAGCAGCGACCGGGACTCTCATGATACGCAGTATTTT	CASSDRDSHDTQYF
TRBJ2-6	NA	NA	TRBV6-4	TGTGCCAGCAGAGGGGGGGGCGAAAGACGGGCCTCTGGGGCCAACGTCCTGACTTTC	CASRGGGERRASGANVLTF
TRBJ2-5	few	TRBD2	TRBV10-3	TGTGCCATCTCCACTAGCGGAGGAAAAGAGACCCAGTACTTC	CAISTSGGKETQYF
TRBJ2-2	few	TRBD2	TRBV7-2	TGTGCCAGCAGCCCCTTAGCGGGAGAGTTCACCGGGGAGCTGTTTTTT	CASSPLAGEFTGELFF
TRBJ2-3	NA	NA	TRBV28	TGTGCCACCAAGAAATTACTGGATACGCAGTATTTT	CATKKLLDTQYF
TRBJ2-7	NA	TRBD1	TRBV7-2	TGTGCCAGCAGCTTAACACCCACTTCAGGGGGCTCCTACGAGCAGTACTTC	CASSLTPTSGGSYEQYF
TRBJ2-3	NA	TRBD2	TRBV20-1	TGCAGTGCCGCACACGGACTAGCGGGAGGCACTAGCACAGATACGCAGTATTTT	CSAAHGLAGGTSTDTQYF
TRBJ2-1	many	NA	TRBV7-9	TGTGCCAGCAGCCCAAACGAGGGCCCCGAGCAGTTCTTC	CASSPNEGPEQFF
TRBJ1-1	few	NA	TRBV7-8	TGTGCCAGCAGCTTTACACCTGCGAACACTGAAGCTTTCTTT	CASSFTPANTEAFF
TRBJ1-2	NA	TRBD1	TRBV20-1	TGCAGTGCTAGCAGGGGGGGCTCTAACTATGGCTACACCTTC	CSASRGGSNYGYTF
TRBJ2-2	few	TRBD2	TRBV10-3	TGTGCCATCAGTGAGTTTGAGAGTAGCGGGAGGGCCTCCGGGGAGCTGTTTTTT	CAISEFESSGRASGELFF
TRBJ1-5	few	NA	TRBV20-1	TGCAGTGGGGGAGCCGGCAATCAGCCCCAGCATTTT	CSGGAGNQPQHF
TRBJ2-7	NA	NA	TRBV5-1	TGCGCCAGCAGCCCCGTCCGCGGAGCCTACGAGCAGTACTTC	CASSPVRGAYEQYF
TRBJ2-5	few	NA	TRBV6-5	TGTGCCAGCAGTTACTCGATGTTGGGGGCAGAGACCCAGTACTTC	CASSYSMLGAETQYF
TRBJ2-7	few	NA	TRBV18	TGTGCCAGCTCACCAGGGCCGGGCTACGAGCAGTACTTC	CASSPGPGYEQYF
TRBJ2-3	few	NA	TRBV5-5	TGTGCCAGCAGCTTCTTAGGTTCCACAGATACGCAGTATTTT	CASSFLGSTDTQYF
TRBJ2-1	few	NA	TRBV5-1	TGCGCCAGCAGCCTGGCCCTTGGGGGTGGAGGCAATGAGCAGTTCTTC	CASSLALGGGGNEQFF
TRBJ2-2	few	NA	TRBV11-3	TGTGCCAGCAGCCCCAGTCAGGGAGCCGGGGAGCTGTTTTTT	CASSPSQGAGELFF
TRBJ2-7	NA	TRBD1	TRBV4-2	TGTGCCAGCAGCCAAGTGGGACAGAGCTATTACGAGCAGTACTTC	CASSQVGQSYYEQYF
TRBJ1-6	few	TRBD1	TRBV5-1	TGCGCCAGCAGCGAAGGGACAGGGCGAAATTCACCCCTCCACTTT	CASSEGTGRNSPLHF
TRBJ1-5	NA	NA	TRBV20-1	TGCAGTGCTAGAGATCTAGCTGGGTCTCAGCCCCAGCATTTT	CSARDLAGSQPQHF
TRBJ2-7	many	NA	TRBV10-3	TGTGCCATCAGTGAACCAGATAGGGGGGTCTACGAGCAGTACTTC	CAISEPDRGVYEQYF
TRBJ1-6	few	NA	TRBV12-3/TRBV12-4	TGTGCCAGCAGTTTACGACAGTATAATTCACCCCTCCACTTT	CASSLRQYNSPLHF
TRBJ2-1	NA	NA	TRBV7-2	TGTGCCAGCAGCCCACTCTTAGGGTTTTTGTACAATGAGCAGTTCTTC	CASSPLLGFLYNEQFF
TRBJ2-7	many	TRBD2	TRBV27	TGTGCCAGCAGTCCCAGCGGGGGTACCTACGAGCAGTACTTC	CASSPSGGTYEQYF
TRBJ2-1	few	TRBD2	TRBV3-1	TGTGCCAGCAGCCCTCCCCTGACTAGCATCTACAATGAGCAGTTCTTC	CASSPPLTSIYNEQFF
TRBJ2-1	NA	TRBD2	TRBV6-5	TGTGCCAGCAGTTTCCGACTAGCCACTTCGGGGAATGAGCAGTTCTTC	CASSFRLATSGNEQFF
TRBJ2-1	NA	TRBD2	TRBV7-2	TGTGCCAGAAGTCGCACCGCCGGGACTAGCGGGATATGGGAGCAGTTCTTC	CARSRTAGTSGIWEQFF
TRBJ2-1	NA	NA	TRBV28	TGTGCCAGCTTTAGCTCCTACAATGAGCAGTTCTTC	CASFSSYNEQFF
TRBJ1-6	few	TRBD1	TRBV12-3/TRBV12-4	TGTGCCAGCAGTTCCCGGGGGACAGCTTATAATTCACCCCTCCACTTT	CASSSRGTAYNSPLHF
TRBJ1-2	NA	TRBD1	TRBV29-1	TGCAGCGTTGAAGCACAGGGGAAGATCTATGGCTACACCTTC	CSVEAQGKIYGYTF
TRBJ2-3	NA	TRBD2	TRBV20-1	TGCAGTGCTGAGAGGGGCGGGAGTCGGGCAGATACGCAGTATTTT	CSAERGGSRADTQYF
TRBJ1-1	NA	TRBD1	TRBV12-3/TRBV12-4	TGTGCCAGCAGTTTTCCTGGACAGGGCAACACTGAAGCTTTCTTT	CASSFPGQGNTEAFF
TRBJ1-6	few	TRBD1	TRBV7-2	TGTGCCAGCAGCTGGAGAGGGGGCATTAATTCACCCCTCCACTTT	CASSWRGGINSPLHF
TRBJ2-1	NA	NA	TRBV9	TGTGCCAGCAGCGGAGGGGGGTTTAAGAGTGAGCAGTTCTTC	CASSGGGFKSEQFF
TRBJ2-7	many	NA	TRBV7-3	TGTGCCAGCAGCTTGGCGGGACCCTCCTACGAGCAGTACTTC	CASSLAGPSYEQYF
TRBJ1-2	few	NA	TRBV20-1	TGCAGTGCTTCTCACGACATTGGCTACACCTTC	CSASHDIGYTF